The 6 T cell receptor beta chains reported below all come from one sample, sequenced in a study of chemoradiotherapy in HPV16-positive cancers. Method: immunoSEQ multiplex PCR; TCRdb's copy keeps in-frame clones and lacks some. Of approximately 38,000 clones listed, roughly 77% are singletons. The starting material was blood, obtained from a patient who underwent chemoradiotherapy. Every receptor here comes from a human donor with HPV-associated anogenital cancer.

The chain combines TRBV2 with TRBJ1-1, with no clear D. Trimming left V 5 bases short and J 6 bases short, with 10 bases between. This CDR3 region has 12 residues. Germline lookup yields CDR1 SNHLY and CDR2 FYNNEI. In nucleotides, the CDR3 is TGTGCCAGCAGTTCTCGGCCGCCTGAAGCTTTCTTT. Translation: CASSSRPPEAFF.

V gene TRBV5-1 combines with J gene TRBJ2-7; D unclear. From germline, CDR1 is SGHRS and CDR2 YFSETQ. V was trimmed by 2 bases and J by 6 bases, leaving 12 bases between them. This CDR3 has 13 amino acids. The CDR3, as DNA: TGCGCCAGCAGCTTAAGGGATCGCGGCGAGCAGTACTTC. Translating it yields CASSLRDRGEQYF.

The chain has TRBV14 and TRBJ1-2; no firm D call. Germline V gene lookup returns CDR1 SGHDN and CDR2 FVKESK. V shed 0 bases and J shed 4 bases, with 0 bases lying between them. CDR3 size: 11 residues. Here the CDR3 DNA reads TGTGCCAGCAGCCAAGACTATGGCTACACCTTC. Residues: CASSQDYGYTF.

The DNA of the CDR3 is TGTGCCAGCAGCCTCCGGGACAATGAGCAGTTCTTC. Amino acids: CASSLRDNEQFF. J is TRBJ2-1 and V is TRBV4-2, with D uncertain. The germline CDR1 and CDR2 sequences are LGHNA and YNFKEQ. The V end was cut by 4 bases, the J end by 5 bases, with 6 bases between. This CDR3 contains 12 residues.

This rearrangement joins TRBV2 to TRBJ1-4; D gene uncertain. This CDR3 is 15 amino acids long. V was trimmed by 6 bases and J by 0 bases, leaving 11 bases between them. Per germline, CDR1 SNHLY and CDR2 FYNNEI. CDR3 DNA sequence: TGTGCCAGCAGCTCGAGACCGGCAACTAATGAAAAACTGTTTTTT. It is translated as CASSSRPATNEKLFF.

This clone appeared a few times. The chain links TRBV10-3 to TRBJ1-2, with 8 positions matching TRBD1. CDR1 ENHRY and CDR2 SYGVKD come from the germline V gene. J gave up 4 bases and V 7 bases, and 5 bases lay outside the gene matches. The length of the CDR3 is 13 residues. This CDR3 is CAIKPGGSYGYTF. The CDR3 nucleotides read TGTGCCATCAAGCCAGGGGGCTCCTATGGCTACACCTTC.